This passage covers 20 T cell receptor beta chains from one sample sequenced in a study of OX40 agonist ivuxolimab in advanced cancers. Repertoires were generated with immunoSEQ multiplex PCR, while TCRdb's copy carries only in-frame clones and drops some. Among about 46,000 clones, over 65% were seen once, and the ten largest hold more than 1.5%. Sequenced material: CD4+ or CD8+ T cells sorted from blood, taken in a trial of the OX40 agonist ivuxolimab. The receptors were sampled from an adult with an advanced solid tumor such as melanoma, head and neck, liver or kidney cancer.

The chain combines TRBV4-3 with TRBJ1-6; D not certain. V lost 3 bases to trimming and J lost 5 bases, with 26 bases between them. Looked up from germline, CDR1 is LGHNA and CDR2 is YSLEER. The CDR3 runs 20 residues. Here the CDR3 reads CASSHSQRSVARVNNSPLHF. CDR3 DNA: TGCGCCAGCAGCCACTCTCAGAGGTCTGTCGCACGGGTCAATAATTCACCCCTCCACTTT.

The V call is TRBV6-1, the J call TRBJ2-2; D unclear. CDR1 and CDR2 (germline): MNHNS, SASEGT. V shed 9 bases and J shed 1 base, with 12 bases lying between them. This CDR3 is 14 amino acids long. The CDR3 coding sequence is TGTGCCAGTCGTTATGTGGAGAACACCGGGGAGCTGTTTTTT. The encoded protein is CASRYVENTGELFF.

The V gene is TRBV9, the J gene TRBJ2-1; maybe TRBD2 (6 bases). The germline V gene has CDR1 SGDLS and CDR2 YYNGEE. The CDR3 consists of 16 residues. V lost 0 bases to trimming and J lost 8 bases, with 18 bases between them. CDR3 sequence (DNA): TGTGCCAGCAGCGTAGCTGCGGGACTCCCCCCCGATGAGCAGTTCTTC. Residues: CASSVAAGLPPDEQFF.

Only one count was recorded for this clone. The chain joins TRBV7-8 to TRBJ2-1; weak D call: TRBD2 (6 bases). Germline CDR1 is SGHVS and CDR2 is FQNEAQ. The CDR3 spans 13 residues. The V and J ends lost 6 bases and 3 bases respectively, with 9 bases between them. CDR3 bases: TGTGCCAGCAGTCCCGGGAGCTACAATGAGCAGTTCTTC. This gives the protein CASSPGSYNEQFF.

The V and J genes are TRBV4-2 and TRBJ1-2; D might be TRBD1 (6 bases). Trimming pared 5 bases from V and 2 bases from J, leaving 12 bases between. Germline CDR1 LGHNA, CDR2 YNFKEQ. This CDR3 has 14 amino acids. CDR3 sequence: CASSSGQKNYGYTF. The CDR3 DNA is TGTGCCAGCAGCTCAGGACAGAAGAACTATGGCTACACCTTC.

The chain uses TRBV10-3 and TRBJ2-5; 8 nucleotides match TRBD1. The DNA matches TRBJ2-7 better at its end, which makes the J call doubtful. Per germline, CDR1 ENHRY and CDR2 SYGVKD. The CDR3 totals 17 residues. CDR3 sequence reads: CAITHSPRTGISYEQYF. CDR3 DNA sequence: TGTGCCATCACCCACTCGCCCCGGACAGGGATCTCCTACGAGCAGTACTTC.

This sequence joins TRBV19 and TRBJ2-2, with 10 bases matching TRBD1. This CDR3 is 16 amino acids long. The junction had 6 bases not matched to a gene; V was cut back by 3 bases and J by 5 bases. Per the germline V gene, CDR1 is LNHDA and CDR2 is SQIVND (reference sequence). Here the CDR3 DNA reads TGTGCCAGTAGTATCCGACAGGGGGCGCATACCGGGGAGCTGTTTTTT. Encoded protein: CASSIRQGAHTGELFF.

This clone is a singleton in its sample. Different DNA sequences within this sample yield the same CDR3. V gene TRBV4-3 combines with J gene TRBJ2-5; D might be TRBD2 (6 bases). The CDR3 length is 11 residues. From germline, CDR1 is LGHNA and CDR2 YSLEER. V was pared by 6 bases and J by 5 bases, with 7 bases between. The CDR3 spells CASREGETQYF. CDR3 in DNA: TGCGCCAGCAGGGAGGGGGAGACCCAGTACTTC.

The rearrangement links TRBV9 to TRBJ2-1; possible D gene TRBD1, 6 bases. The V end lost 0 bases, the J end lost 9 bases, and 10 bases lay between the germline ends. The CDR3 has 13 residues. The V gene's germline CDR1 is SGDLS and CDR2 YYNGEE. CDR3 amino acids: CASSVVQGAEQFF. The CDR3 DNA reads as TGTGCCAGCAGCGTAGTACAGGGTGCTGAGCAGTTCTTC.

This clone has a handful of counts. In nucleotides, the CDR3 is TGTGCCAGCAGCTTAAGGAGCTGGTCTAGCGGGAGAAGGGACCCGCAGTACTTC. Residues: CASSLRSWSSGRRDPQYF. The chain uses TRBV7-2 and TRBJ2-7; 10 bases are shared with TRBD2. CDR1 is SGHTA, CDR2 FQGNSA, per germline. V lost 2 bases to trimming and J lost 9 bases; unmatched junction nucleotides: 19. The CDR3 spans 18 residues.

The chain couples TRBV11-2 to TRBJ2-5; D unresolved. Germline CDR1 reads SGHAT; CDR2 reads FQNNGV. The CDR3 has 12 amino acids. Trimming cost V 1 base and J 3 bases, with 3 bases left between them. CDR3 loop: CASSLGEETQYF. As DNA, the CDR3 is TGTGCCAGCAGCTTAGGCGAAGAGACCCAGTACTTC.

The J gene is TRBJ1-5, the V gene TRBV4-1; TRBD1 is a possible D gene (5 bases). The CDR3 has 15 residues. CDR1 is MGHRA and CDR2 is YSYEKL in the germline V gene. The V end was cut by 0 bases, the J end by 7 bases, with 13 bases between. This CDR3 is CASSQDLGVYQPQHF. The DNA for the CDR3 is TGCGCCAGCAGCCAAGATCTAGGGGTCTACCAGCCCCAGCATTTT.

This clone was seen only once. The genes are TRBV19 and TRBJ2-3; D is unresolved. Trimming took 8 bases from V and 4 from J, leaving 7 bases between them. The CDR3 runs to 11 residues. The germline V gene encodes CDR1 LNHDA and CDR2 SQIVND (reference sequence). CDR3 loop: CASRLSDTQYF. The CDR3 coding sequence is TGTGCCAGTCGACTGTCAGATACGCAGTATTTT.

The chain employs TRBV2 and TRBJ2-5, with 7 bases aligning to TRBD2. Germline values: CDR1 SNHLY, CDR2 FYNNEI. The CDR3 totals 15 residues. J gave up 0 bases and V 6 bases, and 7 bases lay outside the gene matches. The DNA of the CDR3 is TGTGCCAGCAGCCGAGACCGGGGGGACCAAGAGACCCAGTACTTC. Its translation is CASSRDRGDQETQYF.

The chain employs TRBV5-1 and TRBJ2-7, with D unresolved. The CDR3 is 14 residues long. V was cut by 5 bases and J by 2 bases, with 14 bases left in between. In germline, CDR1 is SGHRS, CDR2 YFSETQ. CDR3 sequence (DNA): TGCGCCAGCAGAGCATTTCAGGTTCCCTACGAGCAGTACTTC. Translating it yields CASRAFQVPYEQYF.

The chain employs TRBV9 and TRBJ1-2; D not certain. Trimming pared 0 bases from V and 5 bases from J, leaving 5 bases between. The germline V gene encodes CDR1 SGDLS and CDR2 YYNGEE. The CDR3 is made up of 12 amino acids. The CDR3 nucleotides are TGTGCCAGCAGCGTAGCTCAATATGGCTACACCTTC. The encoded protein is CASSVAQYGYTF.

The V gene is TRBV5-5, the J gene TRBJ1-4; 7 bases are a match to TRBD1. This CDR3 has 14 residues. Losses at the gene ends were 2 bases for V and 5 bases for J; bases not matched to a gene: 3. CDR1 is SGHKS and CDR2 is YYEKEE in the germline V gene (reference sequence). Here the CDR3 reads CASSFDRANEKLFF. The CDR3 DNA reads as TGTGCCAGCAGCTTTGACAGGGCGAATGAAAAACTGTTTTTT.

The chain employs TRBV4-1 and TRBJ2-1, with TRBD2 identical over 11 bases. V was pared by 0 bases and J by 15 bases, with 4 bases of the junction left unmatched. CDR1 is MGHRA, CDR2 YSYEKL, per germline. The CDR3 is made up of 13 amino acids. The CDR3 nucleotides are TGCGCCAGCAGCCAAGAGACTAGCGGGGAAAGGTTCTTC. This encodes CASSQETSGERFF.

V and J are TRBV7-6 and TRBJ2-3, with a possible D match to TRBD2 (5 bases). Looked up from germline, CDR1 is SGHVS and CDR2 is FNYEAQ. CDR3 length equals 15 residues. Trimming took 0 bases from V and 7 from J, leaving 14 bases between them. CDR3 coding DNA: TGTGCCAGCAGCTTAGCGGGGAGTGGTTTCCATACGCAGTATTTT. Its protein product is CASSLAGSGFHTQYF.

CDR3 loop: CASRTKPTGNTEAFF. The CDR3 DNA is TGTGCCAGCAGGACCAAACCGACAGGGAACACTGAAGCTTTCTTT. V usage is TRBV6-1 and J usage is TRBJ1-1; a weak D match, TRBD1 (6 bases). Trimming stripped 6 bases from V and 1 base from J, with 15 bases between. The CDR3 runs 15 residues. The germline CDR1 and CDR2 sequences are MNHNS and SASEGT.